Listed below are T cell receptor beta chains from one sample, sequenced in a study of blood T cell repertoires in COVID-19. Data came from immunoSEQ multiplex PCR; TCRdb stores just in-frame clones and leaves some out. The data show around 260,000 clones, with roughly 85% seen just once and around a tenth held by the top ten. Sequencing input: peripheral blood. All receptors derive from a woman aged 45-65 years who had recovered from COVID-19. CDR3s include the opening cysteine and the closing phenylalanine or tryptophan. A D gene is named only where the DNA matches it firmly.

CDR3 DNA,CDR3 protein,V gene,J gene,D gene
TGCGCCAGCAGCTCTTCACCCTACAACACTGAAGCTTTCTTT,CASSSSPYNTEAFF,TRBV5-1,TRBJ1-1,-
TGTGCCAGTAGGGACAGGGGTAATCAGCCCCAGCATTTT,CASRDRGNQPQHF,TRBV19,TRBJ1-5,TRBD1
TGTGCCAGCAGTTTATCCACAGGGGCGAACACTGAAGCTTTCTTT,CASSLSTGANTEAFF,TRBV28,TRBJ1-1,TRBD1
TGTGCCAGCAAGGAGGCGGGAGGGCCGACCGGGGAGCTGTTTTTT,CASKEAGGPTGELFF,TRBV9,TRBJ2-2,TRBD2
TGTGCCTGGACCCCGGGGGGGGCTGGCTACACCTTC,CAWTPGGAGYTF,TRBV30,TRBJ1-2,-
TGTGCCAGCAGCCAAGATCTCTCACAGAGCTACGAGCAGTACTTC,CASSQDLSQSYEQYF,TRBV3-1/TRBV3-2,TRBJ2-7,-
TGTGCCAGCTCAGTGAACAGGGATTCGGGCACCGGGGAGCTGTTTTTT,CASSVNRDSGTGELFF,TRBV18,TRBJ2-2,-
TGCGCCAGCAGCCAGGGGGGACAGGGGGGGTATGGCTACACCTTC,CASSQGGQGGYGYTF,TRBV4-1,TRBJ1-2,TRBD1
TGCGCCAGCAGCTTGGCGGTCTCTGGGGCCAACGTCCTGACTTTC,CASSLAVSGANVLTF,TRBV5-1,TRBJ2-6,-
TGTGCCAGCAGCTTAGATGCGGCCCTTTTCTCTGGAAACACCATATATTTT,CASSLDAALFSGNTIYF,TRBV7-2,TRBJ1-3,-
TGTGCCTCGCAAAAGCGGGACAGGTCGAGCGAGCAGTACTTC,CASQKRDRSSEQYF,TRBV15,TRBJ2-7,-